The present entry profiles one TCR beta chain with its context. No antigen is known for it. This entry comes from a study of regulatory T cells in long-lasting Graves disease. Study outcomes and limitations: Samples came from peripheral blood alone, without thyroid tissue.

Relying on iRepertoire HTBI primers and Arm-PCR of CDR3 regions, the team built TCR beta libraries. One entry per CDR3 protein, called by TCRdb with MiXCR from the multiplex PCR reads. The table includes some 560,000 distinct CDR3 sequences, approximately 16% detected once. The CDR3 is made up of 15 amino acids. Germline V gene data show CDR1 as SGHTA and CDR2 as FQGTGA. V shed 6 bases, J shed 5 bases, and the junction held 11 bases outside the gene matches. The sample's time point: newly diagnosed GD, antithyroid drugs for less than 3 months. Researchers made the TCR library from RNA that was extracted from PBMCs. These same data were also listed under a study on T cells in Graves' hyperthyroidism and ophthalmopathy.

The chain combines TRBV7-3 with TRBJ2-7; 9 positions match TRBD1. This clonotype originated in a middle-aged woman with Graves disease. Material: peripheral blood mononuclear cells (PBMCs), obtained at new diagnosis, from a patient treated with antithyroid drugs. CDR3 nucleotides: TGTGCCAGCAGTTTGAACCGGGACAGGGTCCACGAGCAGTACTTC. Translated, it gives CASSLNRDRVHEQYF.